A single sample is the source of the 17 T cell receptor beta chains below, sequenced in a study of blood T cell repertoires in COVID-19. Sequencing used immunoSEQ multiplex PCR; TCRdb keeps in-frame clones, though not all of them. The table lists some 120,000 clones, approximately 90% of them singletons, with less than 2% in the top ten. Sequencing used peripheral blood. These receptors all stem from a human donor with active COVID-19. The donor label of this sample is uncertain.

The V call is TRBV7-2, the J call TRBJ1-2, with TRBD1 matching over 10 bases. The junction had 10 bases not matched to a gene; V was cut back by 2 bases and J by 7 bases. Looked up from germline, CDR1 is SGHTA and CDR2 is FQGNSA. This CDR3 spans 16 amino acids. This CDR3 is CASSLLSRGQGFGYTF. The CDR3 nucleotides read TGTGCCAGCAGCTTATTATCTCGGGGACAGGGGTTTGGCTACACCTTC.

The rearrangement links TRBV7-2 to TRBJ2-3; D might be TRBD1 (8 bases). Germline V gene lookup returns CDR1 SGHTA and CDR2 FQGNSA. The V gene lost 7 bases and the J gene lost 0 bases, with 14 bases spanning the gap. The CDR3 runs 15 residues. Written as DNA, the CDR3 is TGTGCCAGCAACAGGGGGGGGGCTAGCACAGATACGCAGTATTTT. Translating it yields CASNRGGASTDTQYF.

The chain joins TRBV4-3 to TRBJ2-1; 9 bases are shared with TRBD1. Germline V gene sequence: CDR1 LGHNA, CDR2 YSLEER. This CDR3 is 13 amino acids long. The V gene end was trimmed by 2 bases and the J gene end by 14 bases; junction bases not matched to a gene: 7. The CDR3 nucleotides are TGCGCCAGCAGCCAATGGGGGGGGACAGGGAAGTTCTTC. Amino acids: CASSQWGGTGKFF.

The chain recombines TRBV2 with TRBJ1-1, with unresolved D. With 7 bases removed from V and 2 bases from J, the gap between germline ends came to 14 bases. The CDR3 contains 14 residues. The germline gives CDR1 SNHLY, CDR2 FYNNEI. Here the CDR3 DNA reads TGTGCCAGCAAACCCCTCCTAGAAAACACTGAAGCTTTCTTT. Its protein product is CASKPLLENTEAFF.

The chain uses TRBV11-2 and TRBJ1-2, with 7 bases fitting TRBD1. The ends lost 1 base at V and 5 bases at J; junction bases unmatched: 7. Germline V gene lookup returns CDR1 SGHAT and CDR2 FQNNGV. The CDR3 spans 15 residues. The DNA for the CDR3 is TGTGCCAGCAGCTTAGGGGCAGGGGGAGGTTATGGCTACACCTTC. Translation: CASSLGAGGGYGYTF.

The rearrangement links TRBV7-9 to TRBJ2-7, with D uncertain. Trimming took 0 bases from V and 5 from J, leaving 17 bases between them. This CDR3 comprises 16 residues. Per germline, CDR1 SEHNR and CDR2 FQNEAQ (reference sequence). The CDR3: CASSLAGGTGYHEQYF. CDR3 sequence (DNA): TGTGCCAGCAGCTTAGCCGGCGGTACGGGTTACCACGAGCAGTACTTC.

This clone occurred once. The J gene is TRBJ2-3, the V gene TRBV11-3, with 8 bases matching TRBD2. Losses at the gene ends were 5 bases for V and 3 bases for J; bases not matched to a gene: 13. Germline lookup yields CDR1 SGHNT and CDR2 YENEEA. The CDR3 is 17 amino acids. CDR3 DNA: TGTGCCAGCAGCCAGACAAGTATAGCGGGGAGGACAGATACGCAGTATTTT. This sequence encodes CASSQTSIAGRTDTQYF.

The CDR3 DNA follows: TGTGCCAGCAGCCCACCTAAGGACAGGGGACCTGAAGCTTTCTTT. It codes for CASSPPKDRGPEAFF. The genes are TRBV7-6 and TRBJ1-1; 9 nucleotides match TRBD1. This CDR3 has 15 residues. J gave up 6 bases and V 5 bases, and 10 bases lay outside the gene matches. Germline CDR1 is SGHVS and CDR2 is FNYEAQ.

The rearrangement uses TRBV5-1 and TRBJ2-3; 7 bases agree with TRBD1. Germline lookup yields CDR1 SGHRS and CDR2 YFSETQ. Unmatched junction bases numbered 5, after V lost 3 bases and J lost 4 bases. The CDR3 runs 14 residues. CDR3 sequence (DNA): TGCGCCAGCAGCTCGTCGACAGGGCCAGATACGCAGTATTTT. Encoded protein: CASSSSTGPDTQYF.

This chain links TRBV5-4 with TRBJ2-7, with D perhaps TRBD1 (5 bases). The CDR3 is made up of 14 amino acids. CDR1 is SGHNT, CDR2 YYREEE, per germline (reference sequence). The V gene lost 0 bases and the J gene lost 4 bases, with 11 bases spanning the gap. This CDR3 reads CASSLGTNRYEQYF. CDR3 bases: TGTGCCAGCAGCTTGGGTACCAACAGGTACGAGCAGTACTTC.

The V gene is TRBV3-1 (or the pseudogene TRBV3-2), the J gene TRBJ2-5, with TRBD2 matching 14 bases. Germline V gene data show CDR1 as LGHDT and CDR2 as YNNKEL (reference sequence). This CDR3 contains 16 residues. After removal of 4 bases from V and 1 base from J, the junction contained 2 bases not matched to a gene. The CDR3 region has the DNA TGTGCCAGCAGCCCCGGACTAGCGGGGGGCCAAGAGACCCAGTACTTC. As protein: CASSPGLAGGQETQYF.

The chain carries TRBV24-1 and TRBJ1-5, with 8 bases lining up with TRBD1. The CDR3 runs 18 residues. V was pared by 4 bases and J by 4 bases, with 14 bases of the junction left unmatched. Germline loops: CDR1 KGHDR, CDR2 SFDVKD. The CDR3 DNA reads TGTGCCACCAGTGACACAGATGCGGACAGGGAGGGAAATCAGCCCCAGCATTTT. Protein sequence: CATSDTDADREGNQPQHF.

The chain uses TRBV10-3 and TRBJ2-1; tentatively, D is TRBD1 (5 bases). This CDR3 contains 14 residues. From germline, CDR1 is ENHRY and CDR2 SYGVKD. V was pared by 2 bases and J by 8 bases, with 13 bases between. CDR3 sequence: CAISEGQGWDEQFF. CDR3 in DNA: TGTGCCATCAGTGAGGGTCAGGGTTGGGATGAGCAGTTCTTC.

J is TRBJ1-5 and V is TRBV19, with D maybe TRBD1 (5 bases). Germline CDR1 LNHDA, CDR2 SQIVND (reference sequence). With 1 base removed from V and 6 bases from J, the gap between germline ends came to 16 bases. CDR3 size: 16 residues. DNA for the CDR3: TGTGCCAGTAGTATAGGATTCCCGGGGGTGATTCAGCCCCAGCATTTT. Residues: CASSIGFPGVIQPQHF.

The chain carries TRBV6-2 or TRBV6-3 and TRBJ2-7; no clear D gene. Trimming took 2 bases from V and 5 from J, leaving 10 bases between them. CDR1 is MNHEY and CDR2 is SVGEGT in the germline V gene. The CDR3 has 13 residues. CDR3 region: CASSYDWAHEQYF. CDR3 in DNA: TGTGCCAGCAGTTACGATTGGGCCCACGAGCAGTACTTC.

The chain uses TRBV19 and TRBJ2-7, with 8 bases identical to TRBD1. Germline trimming cut 3 bases from V and 3 bases from J; bases unmatched to any gene: 7. CDR3 size: 15 residues. The germline CDR1 and CDR2 sequences are LNHDA and SQIVND (reference sequence). CDR3 in DNA: TGTGCCAGTAGTATGTCCAGACAGGGGCGCTACGAGCAGTACTTC. Translating gives CASSMSRQGRYEQYF.

The rearrangement uses TRBV5-1 and TRBJ2-7; 7 nucleotides agree with TRBD1. V was pared by 3 bases and J by 1 base, with 10 bases of the junction left unmatched. Germline-derived CDR1 and CDR2 are SGHRS and YFSETQ. This CDR3 is built from 16 residues. This CDR3 is CASSSDPGTVSYEQYF. CDR3 sequence (DNA): TGCGCCAGCAGCTCGGACCCCGGGACAGTTTCCTACGAGCAGTACTTC.